This passage covers 13 T cell receptor beta chains from one sample sequenced in a study of OX40 agonist ivuxolimab in advanced cancers. TCRdb's copy holds only in-frame clones and misses some; the assay was immunoSEQ multiplex PCR. This table has tens of thousands of clones, under 90% appearing once. This specimen was CD4+ or CD8+ T cells sorted from blood, taken in a trial of the OX40 agonist ivuxolimab. The receptor source for this set is an adult with an advanced solid tumor such as melanoma, head and neck, liver or kidney cancer.

This chain links TRBV28 with TRBJ1-1, with 9 bases aligning to TRBD1. CDR1 is MDHEN, CDR2 SYDVKM, per germline. V shed 6 bases, J shed 1 base, and the junction held 18 bases outside the gene matches. The CDR3 consists of 19 residues. CDR3 sequence reads: CASSPGTGIIRSRNTEAFF. CDR3 DNA sequence: TGTGCCAGCAGCCCCGGGACAGGGATTATCCGGAGCAGGAACACTGAAGCTTTCTTT.

The chain links TRBV27 to TRBJ1-1; no firm D call. The CDR3 extends over 13 amino acids. V lost 4 bases and J lost 1, with 7 bases in between. CDR1 is MNHEY, CDR2 SMNVEV, per germline (reference sequence). The CDR3 spells CASSSDPNTEAFF. The CDR3 region has the DNA TGTGCCAGCAGTTCTGACCCGAACACTGAAGCTTTCTTT.

This sequence joins TRBV7-2 and TRBJ2-1; tentatively, D is TRBD2 (6 bases). Germline V CDR1 and CDR2: SGHTA, FQGNSA. The CDR3 loop spans 15 amino acids. With 4 bases removed from V and 4 bases from J, the gap between germline ends came to 14 bases. This chain's CDR3 is CASSSPSGLYNEQFF. The CDR3 nucleotides are TGTGCCAGCAGCTCCCCAAGCGGGTTGTACAATGAGCAGTTCTTC.

The chain links TRBV7-8 to TRBJ1-3; D not resolved. The CDR3 consists of 16 residues. V was pared by 1 base and J by 0 bases, with 10 bases between. Germline V gives CDR1 SGHVS, CDR2 FQNEAQ. CDR3 region: CASSLVDTRSGNTIYF. CDR3 nucleotide sequence: TGTGCCAGCAGCTTAGTTGACACCCGCTCTGGAAACACCATATATTTT.

For the CDR3, the DNA is TGCAGCGTTGAAGGAGTGGGGTCCTACAATGAGCAGTTCTTC. It specifies CSVEGVGSYNEQFF. The chain recombines TRBV29-1 with TRBJ2-1; D gene unclear. Between the trimmed V and J ends, which lost 1 base and 1 base, there was a span of 8 bases. The V gene's germline CDR1 is SQVTM and CDR2 ANQGSEA. The CDR3 totals 14 residues.

V is TRBV19 and J is TRBJ2-3; 8 positions agree with TRBD1. Germline CDR1 LNHDA, CDR2 SQIVND (reference sequence). The junction had 4 bases not matched to a gene; V was cut back by 3 bases and J by 2 bases. This CDR3 is 15 amino acids long. This CDR3 reads CASSMDREDTDTQYF. CDR3 bases: TGTGCCAGTAGTATGGACAGGGAGGACACAGATACGCAGTATTTT. Drawing the rest from reference TRBV19 and TRBJ2-3, the complete variable domain is DGGITQSPKYLFRKEGQNVTLSCEQNLNHDAMYWYRQDPGQGLRLIYYSQIVNDFQKGDIAEGYSVSREKKESFPLTVTSAQKNPTAFYLCASSMDREDTDTQYFGPGTRLTVL.

In its sample, this clone was seen a few times. The CDR3 DNA reads TGTGCCAGCAGTTACTTAGGGTATGGCGATCAGCCCCAGCATTTT. This translates into CASSYLGYGDQPQHF. This chain joins TRBV6-6 and TRBJ1-5; no reliable D call. The CDR3 is made up of 15 amino acids. Trimming left V 1 base short and J 5 bases short, with 12 bases between. Germline CDR1 is MNHNY and CDR2 is SVGAGI (reference sequence).

The V call is TRBV5-1, the J call TRBJ2-7; D possibly corresponds to TRBD1 (6 bases). The V end lost 2 bases, the J end lost 2 bases, and 17 bases lay between the germline ends. The CDR3 covers 16 residues. Looked up from germline, CDR1 is SGHRS and CDR2 is YFSETQ. The CDR3: CASSLSEDSPTYEQYF. Here the CDR3 DNA reads TGCGCCAGCAGCTTATCTGAGGACAGTCCGACCTACGAGCAGTACTTC.

This clone was seen a handful of times. The chain links TRBV28 to TRBJ1-6; D gene uncertain. There are 16 residues in the CDR3. V lost 2 bases and J 10 bases, leaving 18 bases between the germline ends. The germline V gene encodes CDR1 MDHEN and CDR2 SYDVKM. In DNA form, the CDR3 reads TGTGCCAGCAGTTTAGGGAGGAATTCGCTGGGGTCACCCCTCCACTTT. This translates into CASSLGRNSLGSPLHF.

There are many counts of this clone. This sequence joins TRBV29-1 and TRBJ2-1; 10 bases agree with TRBD2. The CDR3 is 15 residues long. V lost 3 bases and J lost 10; bases outside the gene matches: 12. Germline CDR1 is SQVTM and CDR2 is ANQGSEA. CDR3 sequence reads: CSVEGGLAAPGEQFF. The CDR3 coding sequence is TGCAGCGTTGAGGGAGGACTAGCGGCCCCGGGGGAGCAGTTCTTC.

The gene calls are TRBV28 and TRBJ2-1; no clear D. Germline loops: CDR1 MDHEN, CDR2 SYDVKM. This CDR3 contains 15 residues. V was clipped by 6 bases and J by 1 base, with 13 bases between them. In nucleotides, the CDR3 is TGTGCCAGCAGCTTAGGACCTTTATCCTACAATGAGCAGTTCTTC. Translating gives CASSLGPLSYNEQFF.

The chain is built from TRBV14 and TRBJ1-3; no clear D. V was clipped by 0 bases and J by 8 bases, with 17 bases between them. The CDR3 has 16 amino acids. Germline loops: CDR1 SGHDN, CDR2 FVKESK. DNA of the CDR3: TGTGCCAGCAGCCAAGACGGGAGTGGAGGGTATCACACCATATATTTT. Protein sequence: CASSQDGSGGYHTIYF.

The chain combines TRBV6-5 with TRBJ1-6, with D maybe TRBD1 (6 bases). The CDR3 length is 15 residues. The germline V gene has CDR1 MNHEY and CDR2 SVGAGI. V gave up 5 bases and J gave up 3 bases, with 11 bases separating them. The CDR3 bases are TGTGCCAGCAGTACAGGGAACGACTATAATTCACCCCTCCACTTT. This sequence encodes CASSTGNDYNSPLHF.